One TCR beta chain is described in this entry. Its antigen is currently unknown. The data stem from a study of vaccination and CD4 T cells after COVID-19. Treatment denoted: approximately 10-day PBMC culture with coronavirus spike peptide pools or control peptides (ViraFEST assay). Negative selection recovered the CD4+ T cells once they had spent more than 8 days in culture. An Oncomine TCR Beta short-read assay was used to sequence the DNA from cultured CD4+ T cells. TCRdb redid the calling of the PCR reads with MiXCR, one entry per CDR3 protein. Of 4,200 or so distinct CDR3 sequences listed, roughly 38% are singletons. The junction had 5 bases not matched to a gene; V was cut back by 5 bases and J by 1 base. The CDR3 covers 14 residues.

The source is a human donor who had recovered from COVID-19. Sequencing was performed on CD4+ T cells from blood, cultured in vitro, taken after SARS-CoV-2 vaccination. The chain employs TRBV12-3 or TRBV12-4 and TRBJ2-7; 7 bases agree with TRBD2. In DNA form, the CDR3 reads TGTGCCAGCAGTATGGGACTACCTTCCTACGAGCAGTACTTC. This encodes CASSMGLPSYEQYF.